The rows below give T cell receptor beta chains drawn from one sample of a study of yellow fever vaccine responses in identical twins. Using its own MiXCR run on the RT-PCR reads, TCRdb lists one record per CDR3 protein. The sample shows about 3,300 distinct CDR3 sequences, about nine tenths of them seen only once. The specimen was T cells from blood (PBMCs), unsorted or a sorted subset (not recorded which), collected before or after yellow fever vaccination (not recorded which). The receptors were gathered from a woman younger than 35 who received the yellow fever vaccine. Each CDR3 is given with its conserved first and last residue. The D gene is left open where the match is weak. Clone size appears in some rows only: once, few, many, or a class for an expanded clone.

clone_size,cdr3_length,j_call,v_call,d_call,cdr3_nt,cdr3_aa
.,15,TRBJ2-7,TRBV28,.,TGTGCCAGCAGCTCGCCGGGACTTACCACCTACGAGCAGTACTTC,CASSSPGLTTYEQYF
.,18,TRBJ2-1,TRBV7-6,TRBD2,TGTGCCAGCAGCTTAGGGCGGGGGACCCCCGGCTCCTACAATGAGCAGTTCTTC,CASSLGRGTPGSYNEQFF
.,15,TRBJ2-4,TRBV5-1,.,TGCGCCAGCAGTTCCTGGCCCACATCGGGGGACATTCAGTACTTC,CASSSWPTSGDIQYF
.,13,TRBJ2-1,TRBV2,.,TGTGCCAGCAGTGTACAGGGTAACCATGAGCAGTTCTTC,CASSVQGNHEQFF
.,13,TRBJ2-7,TRBV11-3,TRBD1,TGTGCCAGCAGCTTCCGGACAGGCTACGAGCAGTACTTC,CASSFRTGYEQYF
.,13,TRBJ2-1,TRBV7-3,.,TGTGCCAGCAGCTTAACGAACAGCCATGAGCAGTTCTTC,CASSLTNSHEQFF
.,16,TRBJ2-2,TRBV3-1,.,TGTGCCAGCAGCCAAGTCTCCCAGCTCAGGACCGGGGAGCTGTTTTTT,CASSQVSQLRTGELFF
few,13,TRBJ1-5,TRBV18,.,TGTGCCAGCTCAGCAGTGACAAATCAGCCCCAGCATTTT,CASSAVTNQPQHF
.,14,TRBJ1-1,TRBV18,TRBD1,TGTGCCAGCTCTCCAGGGGGCGCATACACTGAAGCTTTCTTT,CASSPGGAYTEAFF
.,14,TRBJ2-3,TRBV11-2,.,TGTGCCAGCAGCCGACTAGGTAGCACAGATACGCAGTATTTT,CASSRLGSTDTQYF
.,15,TRBJ1-1,TRBV5-6,TRBD1,TGTGCCAGCAGCTTGGTGGACAGGGCCGCCACTGAAGCTTTCTTT,CASSLVDRAATEAFF
.,13,TRBJ2-7,TRBV18,TRBD1,TGTGCCAGCAGGACAGGGAGCTCCTACGAGCAGTACTTC,CASRTGSSYEQYF
.,12,TRBJ2-4,TRBV18,.,TGTGCCAGCTCACAGCGGGAAAACATTCAGTACTTC,CASSQRENIQYF
.,12,TRBJ1-2,TRBV28,.,TGTGCCAGCAGTGCAACTAGTCGGGGCTACACCTTC,CASSATSRGYTF
.,14,TRBJ2-3,TRBV7-2,TRBD1,TGTGCCAGCAGCTACAGGGGAGGCACAGATACGCAGTATTTT,CASSYRGGTDTQYF
.,17,TRBJ2-6,TRBV4-1,TRBD1,TGCGCCAGCAGCCAAGAAGGACAGGGGTCTGGGGCCAACGTCCTGACTTTC,CASSQEGQGSGANVLTF
.,15,TRBJ1-5,TRBV11-3,.,TGTGCCAGCAGCCCCGACCGGGTTGTTGGTCAGCCCCAGCATTTT,CASSPDRVVGQPQHF
.,14,TRBJ2-3,TRBV12-3/TRBV12-4,.,TGTGCCAGCAGTTTGTCGGCCAGCACAGATACGCAGTATTTT,CASSLSASTDTQYF
.,12,TRBJ2-7,TRBV29-1,.,TGCAGCGCTACCCGTGGGGACCACGAGCAGTACTTC,CSATRGDHEQYF
.,13,TRBJ2-5,TRBV20-1,.,TGCAGTGCTGATCACAGGGGGGGGGAGACCCAGTACTTC,CSADHRGGETQYF
.,16,TRBJ2-3,TRBV11-2,.,TGTGCCAGCAGTACGGGGCCGGGACTGTCAACAGATACGCAGTATTTT,CASSTGPGLSTDTQYF
.,14,TRBJ2-3,TRBV12-3/TRBV12-4,.,TGTGCCAGCACCAAGCGGAGAACCACAGATACGCAGTATTTT,CASTKRRTTDTQYF
.,13,TRBJ1-2,TRBV6-5,.,TGTGCCAGCAGTTTGGGGCAGGCCCTCACCTACACCTTC,CASSLGQALTYTF
.,14,TRBJ2-3,TRBV11-3,.,TGTGCCAGCAGCCACCTCACTCGCACAGATACGCAGTATTTT,CASSHLTRTDTQYF
.,15,TRBJ2-3,TRBV5-1,.,TGCGCCAGCAGCTCCGATTTTAGGGGCACAGATACGCAGTATTTT,CASSSDFRGTDTQYF
.,16,TRBJ2-5,TRBV7-9,.,TGTGCCAGCAGCTTATTACGGAGCGGAATCCAAGAGACCCAGTACTTC,CASSLLRSGIQETQYF
.,17,TRBJ2-1,TRBV5-1,TRBD1,TGCGCCAGCAGCTTGGATCGGACAGGGGGTAGACACAATGAGCAGTTCTTC,CASSLDRTGGRHNEQFF
.,13,TRBJ2-1,TRBV2,.,TGTGCCAGCAGTGCGACAGCGTCGAATGAGCAGTTCTTC,CASSATASNEQFF
.,14,TRBJ2-7,TRBV14,.,TGTGCCAGCAGCCAAGGTGTGCGGTCTGAAGAGCAGTACTTC,CASSQGVRSEEQYF
.,13,TRBJ1-1,TRBV18,.,TGTGCCAGCTCACCCCTGGGGGAGGTGGAAGCTTTCTTT,CASSPLGEVEAFF
.,16,TRBJ2-1,TRBV12-3/TRBV12-4,TRBD2,TGTGCCAGCAGTTTAGACAGACTAGCGGGAGTGGATGAGCAGTTCTTC,CASSLDRLAGVDEQFF
.,12,TRBJ2-7,TRBV29-1,TRBD2,TGCAGTGTTCGGGAGGGGCCCTACGAGCAGTACTTC,CSVREGPYEQYF
once,12,TRBJ2-7,TRBV6-2/TRBV6-3,.,TGTGCCAGCAGTTACCCCCGGGGCGAGCAGTACTTC,CASSYPRGEQYF
.,14,TRBJ2-2,TRBV24-1,.,TGTGCCACCAGTGATTTGATGTCGCCCCGGGAGCTGTTTTTT,CATSDLMSPRELFF
.,15,TRBJ2-7,TRBV5-1,TRBD2,TGCGCCAGCAGGAGGGACAGCGGGAGGTTGAACGAGCAGTACTTC,CASRRDSGRLNEQYF
.,18,TRBJ2-7,TRBV7-6,TRBD2,TGTGCCAGCAGCTTCATCAGGGGGCTAGCGGGGGGGCCCTACGAGCAGTACTTC,CASSFIRGLAGGPYEQYF
.,11,TRBJ2-5,TRBV29-1,.,TGCACCGTCCCCAGGCGCAAGACCCAGTACTTC,CTVPRRKTQYF
.,12,TRBJ2-7,TRBV11-3,.,TGTGCCAGCGCTGACCCACAGGGTGGCCAGTACTTC,CASADPQGGQYF
few,17,TRBJ2-3,TRBV11-3,TRBD2,TGTGCCAGCAGCCGTACACGAGCGGGACTTGTCACAGATACGCAGTATTTT,CASSRTRAGLVTDTQYF
.,10,TRBJ2-1,TRBV2,.,TGTGCCAGCAGTGTGTATGAGCAGTTCTTC,CASSVYEQFF